The TCR beta chain described here comes from a study of OX40 agonist ivuxolimab in advanced cancers. Across the study: Dose-escalation patients suffered from hepatocellular carcinoma, melanoma, renal cell or head and neck cancer.

V dropped 6 bases and J dropped 0; count of bases not matched to a gene: 9. This CDR3 has 18 amino acids. In germline, CDR1 is MDHEN, CDR2 SYDVKM. TCRdb keeps only in-frame clones here, not all; method: immunoSEQ multiplex PCR. The sample lists tens of thousands of clones, about 90% occurring once. This specimen was CD4+ or CD8+ T cells sorted from blood, taken in a trial of the OX40 agonist ivuxolimab. This clonotype originated in an adult with an advanced solid tumor such as melanoma, head and neck, liver or kidney cancer. The chain couples TRBV28 to TRBJ2-6; TRBD1 matches at 9 bases. The CDR3 nucleotides read TGTGCCAGCAGCCTTAGGGGGACAGGGACCTCTGGGGCCAACGTCCTGACTTTC. Translating gives CASSLRGTGTSGANVLTF.